This T cell receptor (beta chain) derives from a study of early stage breast cancer tumors (dated by TCRdb to the late 2010s). Study-wide context: Of the roughly 17 invasive breast tumors, approximately 11 were found to be estrogen receptor-positive, progesterone receptor-positive and HER2-negative. Across all samples, 2 million to 3 million templates representing 1,097,674 unique clonotypes were detected. About 70% of the 12 ER+/PR+/HER2- tumors were invasive ductal carcinomas, while the other four were invasive lobular carcinomas. A read coverage of roughly 10-fold per sample was achieved on average. The research as a whole found: Because the cohort was small, a breakdown by tumor subtype could not be done. Approximately 2.3-fold higher T cell density and higher clonality were observed in tumors than in adjacent normal breast tissue. Enriched TCRB sequences shared across patients were mostly commonly generated sequences, unlikely to play an important role in the tumor microenvironment. Repertoires from blood and normal breast were more alike than repertoires from blood and tumor, and in about 90% of the 16 patients, comparing each tissue with blood separated tumor from normal. Bulk genomic DNA sequencing of unsorted cells missed chain pairing and functional markers such as CD4, CD8 and FOXP3.

The study profiled bulk TCR beta-chain repertoires in matched peripheral blood, tumor and adjacent normal breast tissue taken from about 15 patients with early-stage breast cancer. Before surgery, about 5-11 mL of whole blood was collected into EDTA tubes and then processed within 2 hours. Peripheral blood mononuclear cells were isolated by Ficoll-Paque centrifugation in SepMate-50 tubes. PBMCs were cryopreserved in aliquots of about 2 to 4 million cells in 90% FBS with around 10% DMSO and kept in liquid nitrogen. The Qiagen AllPrep DNA/RNA Mini kit was used for genomic DNA extraction. The table lists this clone with a count of one. No cognate antigen has been identified for it. No base-level quality is on record; no much larger clone is a single base apart. Each sample was amplified in two independent genomic DNA replicates, using approximately 0.5 ug for blood and approximately 1.6 ug for tumor or normal breast. TCRB sequencing of genomic DNA was carried out with the ImmunoSeq Intro kit according to the manufacturer's instructions. The multiplex PCR ran for 30 to 35 cycles using proprietary primers and spike-in control sequences for absolute quantification. Single-end 150-bp reads were used to sequence an 87-bp fragment spanning the CDR3 and the flanking V and J genes. Each lane of an Illumina MiSeq using version 3.0 chemistry carried seven multiplexed samples, with two replicates per sample. Turning to the authors' computational methods: The vendor's proprietary pipeline processed the raw data and merged both replicates into a single result for each sample. A clonotype was defined as productive rearrangements that share the same V-gene family, CDR3 amino acid sequence and J-gene segment. Clonality was calculated as 1 minus the normalized Shannon entropy (Pielou evenness) of TCRB abundances. T cell density was estimated as total templates divided by the number of input cells, with the number of input cells inferred from the DNA input amount. Recon with default parameters was used to estimate total repertoire diversity and clonality. A clonotype counted as tumor-enriched if its abundance in tumor exceeded 0.1% and was at least 32-fold higher than its abundance in normal breast. The table comes from immuneACCESS by way of TCRdb, which keeps in-frame sequences with V and J called. Part of the clones is missing from these tables; in studies checked, under half for an unresolved V gene and the rest for unknown reasons. The DNA gave D and trimming, while V, J and clone size come from that table. Counted in this sample were more than 55,000 clones; over 80% of them appeared once. The ten most abundant clones make up 4.7% of the sample.

Between the V and J ends, shortened by 1 base and 3 bases respectively, the junction contains 10 bases. The CDR3 covers 14 residues, taking in both the cysteine and the phenylalanine. This entry keeps only the CDR3 DNA: 42 bases, framed from base 1. CDR1 SGHAT and CDR2 FQNNGV were looked up in the germline V gene. Sample: blood. The TCR comes from a person in their 40s with breast cancer. This chain joins TRBV11-2 to TRBJ2-7; no confident D gene assignment can be made. Here the CDR3 is given as CASSLGVGYYEQYF. At the DNA level, the sequence is TGTGCCAGCAGCTTAGGGGTAGGCTACTACGAGCAGTACTTC.